The 26 T cell receptor beta chains listed next were all sequenced from one sample in a study of T-cell memory formation after mild COVID-19. One entry per CDR3 protein results from TCRdb running MiXCR on the 5' RACE reads. The profile covers 250,000 to 400,000 distinct CDR3 sequences, with roughly 13% appearing a single time and 21% taken by the ten largest. Sequencing was done on a sample of PBMCs or a T cell subset sorted from them (not recorded which). The receptors here all came from a man aged 18 to 29 who had mild COVID-19 (a few samples of this study predate the infection). Cell type and time point are not known.

In this sample, this clonotype turned up a few times. This chain connects TRBV4-1 to TRBJ2-7; either TRBD1 or TRBD2 may supply D (5 bases each). Trimming shortened V by 3 bases and J by 3 bases, and 9 bases separated the two germline ends. Germline CDR1 is MGHRA and CDR2 is YSYEKL. This CDR3 comprises 13 residues. CDR3 coding DNA: TGCGCCAGCAGCCAGGGGGTCAACTACGAGCAGTACGTC. This gives the protein CASSQGVNYEQYV.

This clonotype was observed a handful of times. The chain links TRBV2 to TRBJ2-7; the D is unclear. The V end was cut by 2 bases, the J end by 2 bases, with 7 bases between. The CDR3 totals 13 residues. Looked up from germline, CDR1 is SNHLY and CDR2 is FYNNEI. The CDR3 region has the DNA TGTGCCAGCAGTGAAACGGAAGCCTACGAGCAGTACGTC. Residues: CASSETEAYEQYV.

The chain has TRBV12-3 or TRBV12-4 and TRBJ2-7; 10 bases are shared with TRBD2. Trimming removed 2 bases from V and 4 bases from J; junction bases left unmatched: 8. The CDR3 has 16 residues. CDR3 nucleotide sequence: TGTGCCAGCAGTTTAACAGCGGGGGGGGGGCCGTACGAGCAGTACTTC. Translated, it gives CASSLTAGGGPYEQYF.

The chain is built from TRBV2 and TRBJ1-1; D is unclear. The CDR3 has 15 residues. The germline V and J ends were trimmed by 4 bases and 1 base, with 13 bases remaining between them. The germline V gene has CDR1 SNHLY and CDR2 FYNNEI. CDR3 region: CASSVRKGTNTEAFF. CDR3 DNA: TGTGCCAGCAGTGTACGAAAAGGAACGAACACTGAAGCTTTCTTT.

The chain employs TRBV6-5 and TRBJ2-5; a possible D gene is TRBD2 (6 bases). This CDR3 has 14 amino acids. Trimming shortened V by 4 bases and J by 1 base, and 10 bases separated the two germline ends. Germline assignment: CDR1 MNHEY and CDR2 SVGAGI. The CDR3: CASSLTRFQETQYF. The CDR3 nucleotides are TGTGCCAGCAGTTTGACTAGATTCCAAGAGACCCAGTACTTC.

This clonotype was detected a few times. This chain joins TRBV6-6 and TRBJ2-5; the D gene is possibly TRBD2 (7 bases). Per the germline V gene, CDR1 is MNHNY and CDR2 is SVGAGI (reference sequence). Trimming took 7 bases from V and 5 from J, leaving 23 bases between them. The CDR3 covers 16 residues. CDR3 residues: CASTLRLGGGSETQYF. CDR3 in DNA: TGTGCCAGCACCCTCCGTCTAGGCGGGGGCTCGGAGACCCAGTACTTC.

The J gene is TRBJ2-5, the V gene TRBV5-1; D remains ambiguous. The V gene lost 2 bases and the J gene lost 4 bases, with 12 bases spanning the gap. Germline lookup yields CDR1 SGHRS and CDR2 YFSETQ. This CDR3 contains 14 residues. CDR3 DNA sequence: TGCGCCAGCAGCTTTCAAGGGTCAGGAGAGACCCAGTACTTC. This codes for CASSFQGSGETQYF.

The chain is built from TRBV21-1 and TRBJ1-1; the table calls TRBD1, which could not be checked here. TRBV21-1 is listed as a pseudogene. The CDR3 is made up of 14 amino acids. CDR3 coding DNA: TGTGCCAGCGTGGAGGGACAGCCGAACACTGAAGCTTTCTTT. Protein: CASVEGQPNTEAFF.

This clonotype was seen more than once but under ten times. This chain joins TRBV6-2 or TRBV6-3 and TRBJ2-5, with D uncertain. Germline V gene sequence: CDR1 MNHEY, CDR2 SVGEGT. The CDR3 loop spans 14 amino acids. V lost 6 bases, J lost 5 bases, and 16 bases lay in between. The chain's CDR3 is CASSTTVGWETQYF. For the CDR3, the DNA is TGTGCCAGCAGCACCACCGTGGGCTGGGAGACCCAGTACTTC.

In this sample, this clonotype turned up a few times. The chain links TRBV29-1 to TRBJ2-3, with 13 positions matching TRBD2. V shed 6 bases and J 6 bases; nucleotides not matched to a gene: 9. This CDR3 is built from 15 residues. Looked up from germline, CDR1 is SQVTM and CDR2 is ANQGSEA. The CDR3 is CSVGTSGAIRDTQYF. CDR3 coding DNA: TGCAGCGTAGGGACTAGCGGGGCCATTCGGGATACGCAGTATTTT.

Ten or more counts support this clonotype. V gene TRBV12-3 or TRBV12-4 combines with J gene TRBJ2-7, with D unclear. Trimming left V 1 base short and J 5 bases short, with 3 bases between. This CDR3 region has 11 residues. The CDR3 spells CASSLGHEQYV. The CDR3 DNA sequence: TGTGCCAGCAGTTTAGGCCACGAGCAGTACGTC.

This clonotype showed up just a few times. The CDR3 sequence is CASTSSVGTPGHGNTIYF. DNA for the CDR3: TGTGCCAGCACCTCATCGGTAGGGACCCCGGGGCATGGAAACACCATATATTTT. The chain joins TRBV7-9 to TRBJ1-3; possible D gene TRBD1, 5 bases. The CDR3 contains 18 residues. V shed 7 bases and J shed 3 bases, with 25 bases lying between them. The germline V gene has CDR1 SEHNR and CDR2 FQNEAQ (reference sequence).

This clonotype was seen a few times. J is TRBJ2-2 and V is TRBV11-2; possible D gene TRBD1, 5 bases. The germline V gene has CDR1 SGHAT and CDR2 FQNNGV. V was clipped by 5 bases and J by 3 bases, with 10 bases between them. CDR3 length: 14 amino acids. Written as DNA, the CDR3 is TGTGCCAGCAGCCCAAGGGGCCACACCGGGGAGCTGTTTTTT. Its protein is CASSPRGHTGELFF.

In its sample, this clonotype was seen a few times. This rearrangement joins TRBV30 to TRBJ2-7; TRBD1 matches 8 bases. The length of the CDR3 is 14 residues. With 2 bases clipped from V and 1 base from J, the junction kept 4 bases outside the gene matches. Germline V lookup: CDR1 GTSNPN, CDR2 SVGIG (reference sequence). This CDR3 reads CAWSIGQGSYEQYF. The CDR3 nucleotides read TGTGCCTGGAGTATTGGACAGGGATCCTACGAGCAGTACTTC.

V usage is TRBV11-2 and J usage is TRBJ2-5; the D is unclear. The V gene's germline CDR1 is SGHAT and CDR2 FQNNGV. V shed 4 bases and J shed 1 base, with 7 bases lying between them. CDR3 length equals 13 residues. The CDR3 nucleotides are TGTGCCAGCAGCTCCGGCCCCCAAGAGACCCAGTACTTC. Its translation is CASSSGPQETQYF.

This clonotype was observed a few times. The CDR3 DNA sequence: TGTGCCAGCAGTTACTCGGGTATACAGGGCCTCGAGCAGTACTTC. Residues: CASSYSGIQGLEQYF. The chain joins TRBV6-5 to TRBJ2-7; a weak D match, TRBD1 (6 bases). The CDR3 runs to 15 residues. Trimming cost V 0 bases and J 6 bases, with 15 bases left between them. Germline values: CDR1 MNHEY, CDR2 SVGAGI.

The gene calls are TRBV27 and TRBJ2-7; tentatively, D is TRBD1 (8 bases). The CDR3 is 14 residues long. The V gene lost 3 bases and the J gene lost 6 bases, with 15 bases spanning the gap. Germline lookup yields CDR1 MNHEY and CDR2 SMNVEV (reference sequence). The CDR3 protein is CASSFNTGGVEQYF. The CDR3 DNA reads TGTGCCAGCAGTTTCAATACAGGGGGGGTCGAGCAGTACTTC.

This clonotype has more than one count but fewer than ten. This rearrangement joins TRBV29-1 to TRBJ2-3; D remains unclear. The CDR3 extends over 13 amino acids. V was trimmed by 1 base and J by 4 bases, leaving 9 bases between them. Looked up from germline, CDR1 is SQVTM and CDR2 is ANQGSEA. CDR3 nucleotides: TGCAGCGTTGAAGGAGAGCTCTCAGATACGCAGTATTTT. Its protein is CSVEGELSDTQYF.

This clonotype was seen a handful of times. The V and J genes are TRBV3-1 and TRBJ1-4, with D unclear. Looked up from germline, CDR1 is LGHDT and CDR2 is YNNKEL (reference sequence). The V end was cut by 0 bases, the J end by 10 bases, with 12 bases between. CDR3 length: 14 residues. The DNA of the CDR3 is TGTGCCAGCAGCCAAGAGTCGAACGGAGGAAAACTGTTTTTT. Its translation is CASSQESNGGKLFF.

At least ten counts were recorded for this clonotype. This sequence joins TRBV5-1 and TRBJ2-3; 7 positions match TRBD2. The CDR3 is 16 residues long. The V and J ends lost 6 bases and 0 bases, in that order; junction bases with no gene match: 10. Germline V gene data show CDR1 as SGHRS and CDR2 as YFSETQ. CDR3 DNA: TGCGCCAGCAAGTCAGGGCTAGCGGCCAGCACAGATACGCAGTATTTT. It translates to CASKSGLAASTDTQYF.

The chain couples TRBV29-1 to TRBJ1-2, with TRBD1 matching over 9 bases. V dropped 4 bases and J dropped 4; count of bases not matched to a gene: 1. The CDR3 sequence is 12 residues long. Germline CDR1 SQVTM, CDR2 ANQGSEA. As DNA, the CDR3 is TGCAGCGTTGGGGACAGGGCCTATGGCTACACCTTC. The encoded protein is CSVGDRAYGYTF.

The V and J genes are TRBV20-1 and TRBJ2-7; D is possibly TRBD2 (6 bases). Trimming stripped 8 bases from V and 6 bases from J, with 20 bases between. This CDR3 contains 13 residues. CDR1 is DFQATT, CDR2 SNEGSKA, per germline (reference sequence). The CDR3 DNA reads TGCAGTTCGGTAAGGGACGGAGGGAGCGAGCAGTACTTC. Amino acid sequence: CSSVRDGGSEQYF.

This clonotype was detected only a few times. This rearrangement joins TRBV4-3 to TRBJ1-2; a weak D match, TRBD1 (5 bases). Trimming left V 0 bases short and J 4 bases short, with 9 bases between. The length of the CDR3 is 14 residues. Germline values: CDR1 LGHNA, CDR2 YSLEER. The CDR3 loop reads CASSQDSGTYGYTF. CDR3 nucleotides: TGCGCCAGCAGCCAAGATTCAGGGACCTATGGCTACACCTTC.

This clonotype has ten or more counts. The V gene is TRBV5-1, the J gene TRBJ2-3; a possible D gene is TRBD2 (7 bases). The CDR3 runs 15 residues. V was pared by 1 base and J by 4 bases, with 13 bases between. Germline V gene sequence: CDR1 SGHRS, CDR2 YFSETQ. The CDR3: CASSLTGGSADTQYF. As DNA, the CDR3 is TGCGCCAGCAGCTTGACGGGGGGCAGCGCAGATACGCAGTATTTT.

The rearrangement joins TRBV15 to TRBJ2-1, with D possibly matching TRBD1 (6 bases). This CDR3 has 14 residues. The V and J ends lost 0 bases and 8 bases respectively, with 11 bases between them. Germline CDR1 LNHNV, CDR2 YYDKDF (reference sequence). CDR3 residues: CATSRDRGGYEQFF. DNA for the CDR3: TGTGCCACCAGCAGAGATCGTGGGGGCTATGAGCAGTTCTTC. The whole variable domain, remainder taken from reference TRBV15 and TRBJ2-1, is DAMVIQNPRYQVTQFGKPVTLSCSQTLNHNVMYWYQQKSSQAPKLLFHYYDKDFNNEADTPDNFQSRRPNTSFCFLDIRSPGLGDTAMYLCATSRDRGGYEQFFGPGTRLTVL.

The rearrangement joins TRBV6-2 or TRBV6-3 to TRBJ1-2; possible D gene TRBD1, 5 bases. Germline V gene sequence: CDR1 MNHEY, CDR2 SVGEGT. Trimming shortened V by 2 bases and J by 4 bases, and 8 bases separated the two germline ends. The length of the CDR3 is 13 residues. CDR3 nucleotide sequence: TGTGCCAGCAGTTACGAGGGACTCTATGGCTACACCTTC. Amino acids: CASSYEGLYGYTF.